This passage covers 29 T cell receptor beta chains from one sample sequenced in a study of CD8+ T cells in alopecia areata. Extracted RNA was reverse transcribed into cDNA, the sequencing template. The protocol was immunoSEQ multiplex PCR, while the TCRdb copy is restricted to in-frame clones and leaves out a portion. Of over 200,000 clones in the sample, over 60% were seen once. Treatment denoted: oral pan-JAK inhibitor, 5-10 mg twice daily. The material sequenced was CD4+ T cells sorted from blood, taken at week 4, from a patient treated with tofacitinib. Receptor source: a human donor with alopecia areata.

This chain connects TRBV7-9 to TRBJ1-2; the match to TRBD1 covers 7 bases. Trimming at V came to 4 bases and at J to 3 bases, leaving 14 bases not matched to a gene. In germline, CDR1 is SEHNR, CDR2 FQNEAQ (reference sequence). The CDR3 runs 17 residues. This CDR3 is CASSYPGQLKGDYGYTF. The DNA of the CDR3 is TGTGCCAGCAGCTACCCGGGACAGTTAAAAGGGGACTATGGCTACACCTTC.

J is TRBJ2-5 and V is TRBV2, with 7 nucleotides matching TRBD2. The V and J ends lost 6 bases and 5 bases, in that order; junction bases with no gene match: 6. Germline V gene data show CDR1 as SNHLY and CDR2 as FYNNEI. The CDR3 consists of 13 residues. For the CDR3, the DNA is TGTGCCAGCAGAGGACTAGGTGGTGAGACCCAGTACTTC. Protein sequence: CASRGLGGETQYF. Looking up the rest from reference TRBV2 and TRBJ2-5 gives the full variable domain: EPEVTQTPSHQVTQMGQEVILRCVPISNHLYFYWYRQILGQKVEFLVSFYNNEISEKSEIFDDQFSVERPDGSNFTLKIRSTKLEDSAMYFCASRGLGGETQYFGPGTRLLVL.

The V call is TRBV18, the J call TRBJ1-4; TRBD1 matches at 7 bases. The CDR3 spans 15 residues. Germline values: CDR1 KGHSH, CDR2 LQKENI. Trimming took 3 bases from V and 8 from J; bases not matched to a gene: 9. The DNA of the CDR3 is TGTGCCAGCTCACCCAACAGGGGCGTTCGGGAAAAACTGTTTTTT. This translates into CASSPNRGVREKLFF.

This clone was detected a few times. This chain uses TRBV15 with TRBJ1-2; D is unresolved. Germline V gene data show CDR1 as LNHNV and CDR2 as YYDKDF (reference sequence). Trimming cost V 3 bases and J 4 bases, with 12 bases left between them. The CDR3 runs 14 residues. CDR3: CATSSQAGSYGYTF. CDR3 DNA: TGTGCCACCAGCAGTCAGGCGGGGAGCTATGGCTACACCTTC.

V usage is TRBV21-1 and J usage is TRBJ2-3; TRBD2, the table's D call, lacks a check against the DNA. TRBV21-1 constitutes a pseudogene. The CDR3 covers 17 residues. The CDR3, as DNA: TGTGCCAGCAGCACTAGCGGGGGGGCCGTTCCGGCAGATACGCAGTATTTT. It specifies CASSTSGGAVPADTQYF.

The V gene is TRBV2, the J gene TRBJ2-7; a weak D match, TRBD2 (5 bases). The CDR3 consists of 13 residues. The ends were cut back, 7 bases at V and 2 bases at J, with 12 bases in the middle. Germline loops: CDR1 SNHLY, CDR2 FYNNEI. For the CDR3, the DNA is TGTGCCAGCACTGGACGGGGAGCCTACGAGCAGTACTTC. This gives the protein CASTGRGAYEQYF. Filled out from reference TRBV2 and TRBJ2-7, the complete variable domain reads EPEVTQTPSHQVTQMGQEVILRCVPISNHLYFYWYRQILGQKVEFLVSFYNNEISEKSEIFDDQFSVERPDGSNFTLKIRSTKLEDSAMYFCASTGRGAYEQYFGPGTRLTVT.

The chain joins TRBV29-1 to TRBJ1-2, with 9 bases that match TRBD1. The trim removed 1 base at V and 4 bases at J, leaving 7 bases unmatched. The CDR3 length is 15 residues. Germline loops: CDR1 SQVTM, CDR2 ANQGSEA. DNA of the CDR3: TGCAGCGTTGAAGTTCCCACAGGGGGCATCTATGGCTACACCTTC. Its protein product is CSVEVPTGGIYGYTF.

The chain uses TRBV7-2 and TRBJ2-2; 11 bases agree with TRBD1. With 4 bases clipped from V and 7 bases from J, the junction kept 5 bases outside the gene matches. This CDR3 is built from 15 residues. CDR1 is SGHTA and CDR2 is FQGNSA in the germline V gene. CDR3 loop: CASSSGQGVGGELFF. The CDR3 coding sequence is TGTGCCAGCAGCTCGGGACAGGGGGTTGGCGGGGAGCTGTTTTTT.

The genes are TRBV9 and TRBJ1-2; D is uncertain. Germline lookup yields CDR1 SGDLS and CDR2 YYNGEE. V shed 0 bases and J shed 1 base, with 4 bases lying between them. This CDR3 contains 13 residues. The CDR3 region is CASSVDLNYGYTF. The DNA for the CDR3 is TGTGCCAGCAGCGTAGACCTTAACTATGGCTACACCTTC.

The rearrangement uses TRBV30 and TRBJ2-1, with a tentative D call TRBD2 (5 bases). The V and J ends lost 3 bases and 1 base respectively, with 10 bases between them. CDR3 length: 14 residues. Per germline, CDR1 GTSNPN and CDR2 SVGIG (reference sequence). The CDR3 DNA reads as TGTGCCTGGAGGAGGGCGGGTTCCTACAATGAGCAGTTCTTC. This translates into CAWRRAGSYNEQFF.

In DNA form, the CDR3 reads TGTGCCAGCAGTGCCAGAACAGGGAACCAGCCCCAGCATTTT. Its protein product is CASSARTGNQPQHF. The chain couples TRBV2 to TRBJ1-5, with D maybe TRBD1 (6 bases). CDR1 SNHLY and CDR2 FYNNEI come from the germline V gene. V was cut by 4 bases and J by 7 bases, with 14 bases left in between. This CDR3 contains 14 residues. The full variable domain, completed using reference TRBV2 and TRBJ1-5, is EPEVTQTPSHQVTQMGQEVILRCVPISNHLYFYWYRQILGQKVEFLVSFYNNEISEKSEIFDDQFSVERPDGSNFTLKIRSTKLEDSAMYFCASSARTGNQPQHFGDGTRLSIL.

This clone was detected a few times. The J gene is TRBJ1-2, the V gene TRBV6-6; TRBD1 aligns across 7 bases. CDR3 length: 14 amino acids. Trimming took 2 bases from V and 8 from J; bases not matched to a gene: 8. Germline CDR1 is MNHNY and CDR2 is SVGAGI (reference sequence). The CDR3 DNA reads TGTGCCAGCAGTTACGAGGGGGCGCCAGGCGGCTACACCTTC. Protein product: CASSYEGAPGGYTF.

V and J are TRBV2 and TRBJ1-1; D gene unclear. The CDR3 runs 12 residues. V was shortened by 5 bases and J by 8 bases, with 12 bases between the two germline ends. Germline V gene data show CDR1 as SNHLY and CDR2 as FYNNEI. This CDR3 is CASSPLSLEAFF. CDR3 DNA sequence: TGTGCCAGCAGTCCACTCAGCCTGGAAGCTTTCTTT. The complete variable domain, with remaining parts taken from reference TRBV2 and TRBJ1-1, reads EPEVTQTPSHQVTQMGQEVILRCVPISNHLYFYWYRQILGQKVEFLVSFYNNEISEKSEIFDDQFSVERPDGSNFTLKIRSTKLEDSAMYFCASSPLSLEAFFGQGTRLTVV.

This chain joins TRBV6-6 and TRBJ2-7, with D perhaps being TRBD1 or TRBD2 (5 bases each). The CDR3 has 13 residues. CDR1 and CDR2 (germline): MNHNY, SVGAGI (reference sequence). V was trimmed by 10 bases and J by 0 bases, leaving 13 bases between them. CDR3 DNA sequence: TGTGCCACCTCGAGAGGGGACTCCTACGAGCAGTACTTC. Amino acid sequence: CATSRGDSYEQYF.

This clone was seen only once. The rearrangement links TRBV2 to TRBJ1-2; 9 nucleotides line up with TRBD1. The CDR3 is 14 residues long. Germline assignment: CDR1 SNHLY and CDR2 FYNNEI. Germline trimming cut 6 bases from V and 7 bases from J; bases unmatched to any gene: 9. DNA of the CDR3: TGTGCCAGCAGGCCGGACAGGGGACTCGGTGGCTACACCTTC. Amino acids: CASRPDRGLGGYTF.

The chain joins TRBV7-9 to TRBJ2-2, with D perhaps TRBD1 (6 bases). Trimming shortened V by 5 bases and J by 1 base, and 11 bases separated the two germline ends. This CDR3 has 15 amino acids. The germline CDR1 and CDR2 sequences are SEHNR and FQNEAQ (reference sequence). CDR3 in amino acids: CASSPGHLNTGELFF. CDR3 bases: TGTGCCAGCAGCCCGGGACACTTGAACACCGGGGAGCTGTTTTTT.

J is TRBJ2-5 and V is TRBV29-1, with 7 bases lining up with TRBD2. V lost 8 bases to trimming and J lost 1 base; unmatched junction nucleotides: 7. The CDR3 covers 13 residues. The germline CDR1 and CDR2 sequences are SQVTM and ANQGSEA. CDR3 DNA: TGCAGCTCGTGGGGCGGGGGCCAAGAGACCCAGTACTTC. It translates to CSSWGGGQETQYF.

The gene calls are TRBV29-1 and TRBJ1-2, with 7 nucleotides matching TRBD1. CDR3 length: 12 residues. The ends lost 5 bases at V and 7 bases at J; junction bases unmatched: 7. Germline-derived CDR1 and CDR2 are SQVTM and ANQGSEA. The DNA for the CDR3 is TGCAGCGTTACTGTAGACAGGGCTGGCTACACCTTC. It yields the protein CSVTVDRAGYTF.

The chain links TRBV7-2 to TRBJ2-7; D gene ambiguous. CDR3 length: 15 amino acids. Germline lookup yields CDR1 SGHTA and CDR2 FQGNSA. V was pared by 1 base and J by 1 base, with 11 bases between. The CDR3 loop is CASSLVGVGSYEQYF. As DNA, the CDR3 is TGTGCCAGCAGCTTAGTTGGGGTGGGGTCCTACGAGCAGTACTTC.

CDR3 DNA: TGTGCCAGCAGCCGAAGGGGGGTAAGCTCCTACGAGCAGTACTTC. This encodes CASSRRGVSSYEQYF. The chain joins TRBV7-3 to TRBJ2-7, with D possibly being TRBD1 or TRBD2 (6 bases each). Germline lookup yields CDR1 SGHTA and CDR2 FQGTGA. Trimming took 5 bases from V and 0 from J, leaving 14 bases between them. The CDR3 has 15 residues.

CDR3 residues: CSVSNRGYGYTF. The CDR3 bases are TGCAGCGTCTCGAACAGGGGGTATGGCTACACCTTC. The chain has TRBV29-1 and TRBJ1-2; TRBD1 agrees at 8 bases. The germline V gene has CDR1 SQVTM and CDR2 ANQGSEA. The J segment lost 5 bases and the V segment lost 6 bases, leaving 5 bases of the junction unmatched. The CDR3 covers 12 residues.

This chain uses TRBV5-1 with TRBJ2-1, with 7 bases fitting TRBD2. This CDR3 is 14 amino acids long. Per the germline V gene, CDR1 is SGHRS and CDR2 is YFSETQ. V shed 0 bases and J 10 bases; nucleotides not matched to a gene: 7. The CDR3 region has the DNA TGCGCCAGCAGCTTGGCGGGCGGGGGTCAGGAGCAGTTCTTC. This gives the protein CASSLAGGGQEQFF.

This clone appeared a single time. V gene TRBV29-1 combines with J gene TRBJ2-5, with TRBD2 matching over 9 bases. The germline V gene encodes CDR1 SQVTM and CDR2 ANQGSEA. There are 15 residues in the CDR3. The J segment lost 7 bases and the V segment lost 3 bases, leaving 12 bases of the junction unmatched. This chain's CDR3 is CSVELASGARGTQYF. The CDR3 DNA reads as TGCAGCGTTGAGTTGGCTAGCGGGGCCAGGGGGACCCAGTACTTC.

The chain carries TRBV11-3 and TRBJ1-5; 7 bases line up with TRBD1. The germline CDR1 and CDR2 sequences are SGHNT and YENEEA. Losses at the gene ends were 5 bases for V and 7 bases for J; bases not matched to a gene: 5. This CDR3 is 13 amino acids long. Here the CDR3 reads CASSIRQGQPQHF. CDR3 nucleotide sequence: TGTGCCAGCAGCATCAGACAGGGACAGCCCCAGCATTTT.

The chain has TRBV29-1 and TRBJ2-7, with TRBD1 matching 7 bases. With V trimmed by 5 bases and J by 5 bases, 3 bases remained unmatched. There are 11 residues in the CDR3. Germline V gives CDR1 SQVTM, CDR2 ANQGSEA. The CDR3 sequence is CSVLQGNEQYF. The CDR3 DNA reads as TGCAGCGTTCTACAGGGGAACGAGCAGTACTTC.

The CDR3 protein is CAIRETGADTQYF. CDR3 sequence (DNA): TGTGCCATCAGGGAGACAGGAGCAGATACGCAGTATTTT. This sequence joins TRBV10-3 and TRBJ2-3; perhaps TRBD1 as D (6 bases). CDR3 length: 13 amino acids. In germline, CDR1 is ENHRY, CDR2 SYGVKD. V was trimmed by 6 bases and J by 4 bases, leaving 11 bases between them.

This clone has just a few counts. V usage is TRBV23-1 and J usage is TRBJ2-3; weak D call: TRBD2 (6 bases). TRBV23-1 is annotated as an ORF whose role is uncertain. V was trimmed by 7 bases and J by 0 bases, leaving 17 bases between them. The CDR3 has 16 residues. CDR3 protein: CASTGGDNHSTDTQYF. CDR3 DNA sequence: TGCGCCAGCACCGGGGGAGATAACCACAGCACAGATACGCAGTATTTT.

The rearrangement links TRBV11-2 to TRBJ1-2; 9 bases align to TRBD1. This CDR3 contains 14 residues. Germline V gives CDR1 SGHAT, CDR2 FQNNGV. V gave up 5 bases and J gave up 1 base; unmatched junction bases: 2. This chain's CDR3 is CASSRGQGNYGYTF. The CDR3 nucleotides read TGTGCCAGCAGCCGGGGACAGGGTAACTATGGCTACACCTTC. Supplemented by reference TRBV11-2 and TRBJ1-2, the full variable domain reads EAGVAQSPRYKIIEKRQSVAFWCNPISGHATLYWYQQILGQGPKLLIQFQNNGVVDDSQLPKDRFSAERLKGVDSTLKIQPAKLEDSAVYLCASSRGQGNYGYTFGSGTRLTVV.

The chain uses TRBV29-1 and TRBJ2-2; D gene unclear. Germline V gene data show CDR1 as SQVTM and CDR2 as ANQGSEA. V shed 6 bases and J shed 3 bases, with 11 bases lying between them. The CDR3 has 13 amino acids. The CDR3: CSVDKGHTGELFF. The CDR3 DNA reads as TGCAGCGTCGATAAGGGCCACACCGGGGAGCTGTTTTTT.